This paragraph covers one T cell receptor (beta chain) sequence. The repertoire was sequenced with immunoSEQ multiplex PCR; TCRdb's copy has only in-frame clones and lacks some. The table includes approximately 260,000 clones, around 90% detected once. The CDR3 extends over 11 amino acids. Trimming left V 5 bases short and J 1 base short, with 2 bases between. The germline V gene encodes CDR1 MNHEY and CDR2 SMNVEV (reference sequence). The data were taken from a study of blood T cell repertoires in COVID-19. The specimen was PBMCs or T cells enriched from blood (not recorded which). The rearrangement joins TRBV27 to TRBJ1-1; D call uncertain. The TCR originated in a woman aged 25 to 39 with acute COVID-19. CDR3 DNA sequence: TGTGCCAGCAGTCAGAACACTGAAGCTTTCTTT. It translates to CASSQNTEAFF.